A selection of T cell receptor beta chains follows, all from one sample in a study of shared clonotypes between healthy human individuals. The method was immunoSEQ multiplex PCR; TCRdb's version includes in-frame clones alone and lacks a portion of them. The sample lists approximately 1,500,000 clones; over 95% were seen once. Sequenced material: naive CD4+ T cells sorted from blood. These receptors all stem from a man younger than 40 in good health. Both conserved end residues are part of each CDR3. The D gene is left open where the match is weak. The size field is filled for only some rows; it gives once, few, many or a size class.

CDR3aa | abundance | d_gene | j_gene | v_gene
CASSPARGYEQYF | . | . | TRBJ2-7 | TRBV6-5
CASRAPTYEQYF | . | . | TRBJ2-7 | TRBV2
CASSEYGNYEQYF | . | . | TRBJ2-7 | TRBV10-1
CASRRPGGTVQHEQYF | . | TRBD2 | TRBJ2-7 | TRBV11-2
CASSAGLGAGELFF | once | . | TRBJ2-2 | TRBV11-2
CASSIASNQPQHF | . | . | TRBJ1-5 | TRBV18
CASSPGTTTEAFF | . | . | TRBJ1-1 | TRBV5-4
CASSLELAIEAFF | . | . | TRBJ1-1 | TRBV5-1
CASSKRLAGGTSTDTQYF | . | TRBD2 | TRBJ2-3 | TRBV7-2
CASSWRSTDTQYF | . | . | TRBJ2-3 | TRBV27
CASSFWGGIGDEQFF | . | . | TRBJ2-1 | TRBV27
CASSAGETDTQYF | . | . | TRBJ2-3 | TRBV2
CASGPLGLAGVGETQYF | . | TRBD2 | TRBJ2-5 | TRBV28
CASSPRTSLKLYEQYF | . | . | TRBJ2-7 | TRBV7-9
CASRQGQGTYEQYF | . | TRBD1 | TRBJ2-7 | TRBV6-5
CASSLATGTEQYF | . | . | TRBJ2-7 | TRBV5-5
CASSLGAGDQPQHF | once | . | TRBJ1-5 | TRBV7-8